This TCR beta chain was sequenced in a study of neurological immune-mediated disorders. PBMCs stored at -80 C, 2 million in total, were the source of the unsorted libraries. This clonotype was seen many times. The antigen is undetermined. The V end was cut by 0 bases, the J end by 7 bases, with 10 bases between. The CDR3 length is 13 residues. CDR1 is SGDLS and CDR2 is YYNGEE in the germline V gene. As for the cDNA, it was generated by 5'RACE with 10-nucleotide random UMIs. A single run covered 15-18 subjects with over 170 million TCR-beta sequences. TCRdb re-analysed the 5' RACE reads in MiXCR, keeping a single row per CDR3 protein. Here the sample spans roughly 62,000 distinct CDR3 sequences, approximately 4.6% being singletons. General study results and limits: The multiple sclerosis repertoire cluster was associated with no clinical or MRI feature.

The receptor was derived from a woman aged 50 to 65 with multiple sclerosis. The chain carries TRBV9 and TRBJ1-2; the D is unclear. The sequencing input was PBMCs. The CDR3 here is CASSVEGLGGYTF. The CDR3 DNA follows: TGTGCCAGCAGCGTAGAGGGATTGGGTGGCTACACCTTC.